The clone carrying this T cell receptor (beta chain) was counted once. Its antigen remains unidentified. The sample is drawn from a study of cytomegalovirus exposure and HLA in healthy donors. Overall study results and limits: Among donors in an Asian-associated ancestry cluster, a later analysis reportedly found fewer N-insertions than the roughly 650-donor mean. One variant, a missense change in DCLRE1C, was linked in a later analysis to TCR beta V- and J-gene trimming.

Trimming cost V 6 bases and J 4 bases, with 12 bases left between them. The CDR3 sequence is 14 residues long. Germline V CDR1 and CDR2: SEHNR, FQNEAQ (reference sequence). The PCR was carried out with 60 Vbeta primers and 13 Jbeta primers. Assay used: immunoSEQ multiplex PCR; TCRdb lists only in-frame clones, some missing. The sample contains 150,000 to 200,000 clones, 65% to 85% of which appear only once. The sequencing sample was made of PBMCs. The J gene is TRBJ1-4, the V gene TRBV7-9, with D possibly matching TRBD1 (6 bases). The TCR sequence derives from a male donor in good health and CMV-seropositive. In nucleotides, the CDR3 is TGTGCCAGCAGTCCACAGGGAAGTAATGAAAAACTGTTTTTT. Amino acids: CASSPQGSNEKLFF.